Below are 11 T cell receptor beta chains sequenced from a single sample in a study of early T cells in non-severe SARS-CoV-2 infection. TCRdb called the 5' RACE reads again in MiXCR, with one record for every CDR3 protein. The repertoire holds some 48,000 distinct CDR3 sequences, with over 3.5% as singletons. The sample taken for sequencing was whole blood. Every receptor here comes from an adult who was a healthcare worker with PCR-confirmed SARS-CoV-2 infection or an uninfected control (not recorded which).

The V and J genes are TRBV7-2 and TRBJ2-3, with D uncertain. Germline V CDR1 and CDR2: SGHTA, FQGNSA. CDR3 length: 14 amino acids. Trimming took 2 bases from V and 1 from J, leaving 7 bases between them. The CDR3 is CASSLNGGTDTQYF. DNA for the CDR3: TGTGCCAGCAGCTTAAACGGTGGCACAGATACGCAGTATTTT.

This clonotype was seen ten or more times. The chain employs TRBV10-3 and TRBJ2-7, with 9 nucleotides matching TRBD1. Germline trimming cut 4 bases from V and 3 bases from J; bases unmatched to any gene: 4. The germline V gene encodes CDR1 ENHRY and CDR2 SYGVKD. The CDR3 length is 14 residues. CDR3 amino acids: CAISGGDRVYEQYF. The CDR3 nucleotides are TGTGCCATCAGTGGTGGGGACAGGGTCTACGAGCAGTACTTC.

This clonotype was seen at least ten times. The rearrangement links TRBV7-8 to TRBJ1-1; 7 positions agree with TRBD1. Trimming removed 5 bases from V and 6 bases from J; junction bases left unmatched: 6. The CDR3 is 13 residues long. Germline-derived CDR1 and CDR2 are SGHVS and FQNEAQ. The CDR3 DNA is TGTGCCAGCAGCGAGGACAGGATCGCTGAAGCTTTCTTT. Translation gives CASSEDRIAEAFF. Full variable domain (outside the CDR3, taken from reference TRBV7-8 and TRBJ1-1): GAGVSQSPRYKVAKRGQDVALRCDPISGHVSLFWYQQALGQGPEFLTYFQNEAQLDKSGLPSDRFFAERPEGSVSTLKIQRTQQEDSAVYLCASSEDRIAEAFFGQGTRLTVV.

This clonotype was detected many times. The chain has TRBV7-2 and TRBJ2-3; 7 bases are a match to TRBD1. The CDR3 is 18 residues long. The junction had 15 bases not matched to a gene; V was cut back by 3 bases and J by 3 bases. In germline, CDR1 is SGHTA, CDR2 FQGNSA. CDR3 amino acids: CASSFPRWVRGRTDTQYF. In DNA, the CDR3 is TGTGCCAGCAGCTTTCCCCGGTGGGTTAGGGGGCGAACAGATACGCAGTATTTT.

This clonotype was counted ten times or more. The chain employs TRBV12-3 or TRBV12-4 and TRBJ2-1, with D hard to call. Trimming left V 6 bases short and J 2 bases short, with 11 bases between. The CDR3 consists of 14 residues. The DNA of the CDR3 is TGTGCCAGCAGCCCGAAGGGAACCTACAATGAGCAGTTCTTC. Translating it yields CASSPKGTYNEQFF.

This clonotype was counted at least ten times. This sequence joins TRBV3-1 and TRBJ2-3; D gene ambiguous. The CDR3 has 13 amino acids. V was pared by 1 base and J by 10 bases, with 12 bases between. Germline loops: CDR1 LGHDT, CDR2 YNNKEL (reference sequence). For the CDR3, the DNA is TGTGCCAGCAGCCAAGGTGCCGGTGGGGCGCAGTATTTT. Protein product: CASSQGAGGAQYF.

This clonotype has a count of ten or more. The V and J genes are TRBV20-1 and TRBJ1-5, with 9 bases fitting TRBD1. From germline, CDR1 is DFQATT and CDR2 SNEGSKA (reference sequence). V lost 5 bases and J lost 3; bases outside the gene matches: 2. The CDR3 extends over 13 amino acids. The CDR3 nucleotides read TGCAGTGCTCGGACAGGGGTCAATCAGCCCCAGCATTTT. This encodes CSARTGVNQPQHF.

The V and J genes are TRBV24-1 and TRBJ1-1; D not certain. The germline V and J ends were trimmed by 5 bases and 5 bases, with 5 bases remaining between them. CDR1 KGHDR and CDR2 SFDVKD come from the germline V gene. The CDR3 is 11 residues long. The CDR3 DNA is TGTGCCACCAGTGCGGGGACTGAAGCTTTCTTT. It specifies CATSAGTEAFF.

This clonotype was picked up many times. The rearrangement joins TRBV30 to TRBJ1-4; tentatively, D is TRBD1 (5 bases). V gave up 3 bases and J gave up 4 bases, with 12 bases separating them. From germline, CDR1 is GTSNPN and CDR2 SVGIG (reference sequence). The CDR3 contains 14 residues. The CDR3 sequence: CAWSPGQVNEKLFF. The CDR3, as DNA: TGTGCCTGGAGCCCCGGACAAGTTAATGAAAAACTGTTTTTT.

This clonotype was observed a handful of times. V and J are TRBV6-5 and TRBJ1-1; TRBD1 agrees at 7 bases. The CDR3 is 14 residues long. Looked up from germline, CDR1 is MNHEY and CDR2 is SVGAGI. V lost 6 bases, J lost 4 bases, and 8 bases stayed unmatched. The CDR3 spells CASSLRGGLTEAFF. CDR3 DNA: TGTGCCAGCAGCCTTAGAGGGGGCCTCACTGAAGCTTTCTTT.

This clonotype was detected only a few times. The V call is TRBV2, the J call TRBJ2-3; the match to TRBD2 covers 8 bases. In germline, CDR1 is SNHLY, CDR2 FYNNEI. The CDR3 has 15 amino acids. J lost 0 bases, V lost 5 bases, and 4 bases had no gene match. CDR3 DNA sequence: TGTGCCAGCAGTATAGCGGGACAAAGCACAGATACGCAGTATTTT. This gives the protein CASSIAGQSTDTQYF.